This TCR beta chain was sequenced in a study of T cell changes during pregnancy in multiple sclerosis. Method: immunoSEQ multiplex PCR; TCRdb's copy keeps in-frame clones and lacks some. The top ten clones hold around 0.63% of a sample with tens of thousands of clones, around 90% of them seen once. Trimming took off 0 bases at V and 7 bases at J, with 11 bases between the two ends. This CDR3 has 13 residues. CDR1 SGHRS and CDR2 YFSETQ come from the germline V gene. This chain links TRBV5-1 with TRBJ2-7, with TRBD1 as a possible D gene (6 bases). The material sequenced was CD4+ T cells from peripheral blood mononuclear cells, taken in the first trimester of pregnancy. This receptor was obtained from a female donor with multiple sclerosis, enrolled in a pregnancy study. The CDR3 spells CASSLAGVGEQYF. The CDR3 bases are TGCGCCAGCAGCTTGGCAGGGGTCGGGGAGCAGTACTTC.